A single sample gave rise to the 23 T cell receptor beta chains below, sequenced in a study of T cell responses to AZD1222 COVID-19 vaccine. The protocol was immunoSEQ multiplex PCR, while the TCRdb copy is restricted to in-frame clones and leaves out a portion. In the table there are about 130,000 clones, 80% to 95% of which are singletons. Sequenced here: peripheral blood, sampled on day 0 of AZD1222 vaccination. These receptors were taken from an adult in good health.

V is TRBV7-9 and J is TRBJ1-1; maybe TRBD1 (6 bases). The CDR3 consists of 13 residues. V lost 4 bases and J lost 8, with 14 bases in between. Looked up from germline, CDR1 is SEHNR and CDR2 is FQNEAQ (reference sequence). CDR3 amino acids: CASSSTGSWEAFF. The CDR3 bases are TGTGCCAGCAGCTCCACAGGGTCCTGGGAAGCTTTCTTT. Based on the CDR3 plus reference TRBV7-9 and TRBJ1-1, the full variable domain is DTGVSQNPRHKITKRGQNVTFRCDPISEHNRLYWYRQTLGQGPEFLTYFQNEAQLEKSRLLSDRFSAERPKGSFSTLEIQRTEQGDSAMYLCASSSTGSWEAFFGQGTRLTVV.

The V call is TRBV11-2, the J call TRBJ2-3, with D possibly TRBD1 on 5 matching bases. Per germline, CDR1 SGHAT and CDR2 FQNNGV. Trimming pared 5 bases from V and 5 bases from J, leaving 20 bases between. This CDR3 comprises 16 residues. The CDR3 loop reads CASSESGHATGDTQYF. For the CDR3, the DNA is TGTGCCAGCAGCGAATCCGGACATGCGACGGGAGATACGCAGTATTTT.

CDR3 protein: CASSLRTGGAYEQYF. As DNA, the CDR3 is TGTGCCAGCAGCCTACGGACAGGAGGGGCTTACGAGCAGTACTTC. The chain carries TRBV3-1 (or the pseudogene TRBV3-2) and TRBJ2-7; D may be TRBD1 (7 bases). The CDR3 spans 15 residues. With 4 bases removed from V and 4 bases from J, the gap between germline ends came to 17 bases. The germline V gene has CDR1 LGHDT and CDR2 YNNKEL (reference sequence).

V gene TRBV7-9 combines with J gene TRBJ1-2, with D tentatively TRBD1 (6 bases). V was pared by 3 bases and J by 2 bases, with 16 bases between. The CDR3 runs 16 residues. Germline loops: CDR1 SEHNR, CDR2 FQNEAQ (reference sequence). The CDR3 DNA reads TGTGCCAGCAGCTTCCCTGATCTAACAGGGAACTATGGCTACACCTTC. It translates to CASSFPDLTGNYGYTF.

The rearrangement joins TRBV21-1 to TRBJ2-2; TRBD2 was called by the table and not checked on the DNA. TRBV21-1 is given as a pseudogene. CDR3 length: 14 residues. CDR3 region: CASSSGWSTGELFF. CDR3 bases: TGTGCCAGCAGCTCGGGGTGGAGCACCGGGGAGCTGTTTTTT.

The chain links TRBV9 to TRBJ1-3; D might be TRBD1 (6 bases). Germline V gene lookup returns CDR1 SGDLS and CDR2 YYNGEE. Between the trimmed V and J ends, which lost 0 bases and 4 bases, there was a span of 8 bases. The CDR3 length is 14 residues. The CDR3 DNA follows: TGTGCCAGCAGCGTAGGTGGACAGGGAAACACCATATATTTT. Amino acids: CASSVGGQGNTIYF.

The CDR3 nucleotides are TGTGCCAGTAGTCCGTCGACTAGCGGACTTGAGCAGTTCTTC. Translation gives CASSPSTSGLEQFF. The chain has TRBV19 and TRBJ2-1, with 9 positions matching TRBD2. Trimming removed 5 bases from V and 9 bases from J; junction bases left unmatched: 8. The CDR3 loop spans 14 amino acids. Looked up from germline, CDR1 is LNHDA and CDR2 is SQIVND (reference sequence).

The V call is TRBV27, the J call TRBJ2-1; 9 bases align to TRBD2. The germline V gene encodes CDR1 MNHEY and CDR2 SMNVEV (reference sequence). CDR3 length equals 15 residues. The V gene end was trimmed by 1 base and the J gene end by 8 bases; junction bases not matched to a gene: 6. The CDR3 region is CASSLYAGGPHEQFF. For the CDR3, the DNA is TGTGCCAGCAGTTTATATGCGGGAGGGCCGCATGAGCAGTTCTTC.

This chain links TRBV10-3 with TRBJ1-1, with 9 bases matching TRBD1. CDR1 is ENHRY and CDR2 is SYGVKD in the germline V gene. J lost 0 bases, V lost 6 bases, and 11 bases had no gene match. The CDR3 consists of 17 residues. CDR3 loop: CAISDRGIGHLNTEAFF. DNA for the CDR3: TGTGCCATCAGCGACAGGGGGATAGGGCATTTGAACACTGAAGCTTTCTTT.

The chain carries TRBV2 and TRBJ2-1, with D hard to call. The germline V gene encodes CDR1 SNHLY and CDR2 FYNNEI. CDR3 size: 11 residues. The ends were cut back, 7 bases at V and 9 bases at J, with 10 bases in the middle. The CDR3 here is CASTPGSEQFF. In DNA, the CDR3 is TGTGCCAGCACCCCCGGTAGTGAGCAGTTCTTC.

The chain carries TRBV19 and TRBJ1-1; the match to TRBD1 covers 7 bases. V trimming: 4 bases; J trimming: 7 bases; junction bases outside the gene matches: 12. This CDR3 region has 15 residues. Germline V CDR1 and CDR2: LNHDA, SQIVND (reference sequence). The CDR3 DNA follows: TGTGCCAGTAGTACCGGGACAGCACTGAGGGGTGAAGCTTTCTTT. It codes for CASSTGTALRGEAFF.

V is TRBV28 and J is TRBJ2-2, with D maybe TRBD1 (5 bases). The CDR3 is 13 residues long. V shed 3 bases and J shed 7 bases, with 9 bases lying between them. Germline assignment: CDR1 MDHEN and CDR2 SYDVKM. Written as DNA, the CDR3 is TGTGCCAGCAGTTTGTACAGGAACGGGGAGCTGTTTTTT. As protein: CASSLYRNGELFF. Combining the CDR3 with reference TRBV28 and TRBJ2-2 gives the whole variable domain DVKVTQSSRYLVKRTGEKVFLECVQDMDHENMFWYRQDPGLGLRLIYFSYDVKMKEKGDIPEGYSVSREKKERFSLILESASTNQTSMYLCASSLYRNGELFFGEGSRLTVL.

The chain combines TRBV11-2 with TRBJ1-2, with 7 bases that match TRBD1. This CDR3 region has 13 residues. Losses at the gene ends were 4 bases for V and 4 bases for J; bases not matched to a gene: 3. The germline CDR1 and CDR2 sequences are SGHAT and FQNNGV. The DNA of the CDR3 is TGTGCCAGCAGCTCTCAGGGGGGCTATGGCTACACCTTC. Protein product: CASSSQGGYGYTF.

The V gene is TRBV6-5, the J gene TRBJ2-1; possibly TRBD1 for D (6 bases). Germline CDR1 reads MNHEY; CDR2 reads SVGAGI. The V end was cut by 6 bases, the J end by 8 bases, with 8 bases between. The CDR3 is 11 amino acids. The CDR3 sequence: CASRWGHEQFF. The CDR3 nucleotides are TGTGCCAGCAGGTGGGGGCATGAGCAGTTCTTC.

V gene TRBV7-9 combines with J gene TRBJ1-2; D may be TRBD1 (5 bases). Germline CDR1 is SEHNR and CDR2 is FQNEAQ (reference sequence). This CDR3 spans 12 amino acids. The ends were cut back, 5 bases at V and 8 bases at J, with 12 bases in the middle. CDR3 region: CASSLGRGGYTF. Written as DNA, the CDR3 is TGTGCCAGCAGCCTTGGACGGGGCGGCTACACCTTC.

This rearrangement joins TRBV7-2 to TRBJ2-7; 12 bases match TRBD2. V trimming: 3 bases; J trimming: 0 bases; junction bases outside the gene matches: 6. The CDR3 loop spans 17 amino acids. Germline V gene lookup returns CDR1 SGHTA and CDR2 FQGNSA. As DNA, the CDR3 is TGTGCCAGCAGCTTTCCTCTAGCGGGGGGGAGCTCCTACGAGCAGTACTTC. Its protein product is CASSFPLAGGSSYEQYF.

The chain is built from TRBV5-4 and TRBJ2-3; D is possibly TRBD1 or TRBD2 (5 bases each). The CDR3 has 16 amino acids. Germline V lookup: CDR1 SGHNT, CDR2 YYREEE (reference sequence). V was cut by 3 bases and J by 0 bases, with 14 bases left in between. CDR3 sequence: CASSSNQGPSTDTQYF. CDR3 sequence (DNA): TGTGCCAGCAGCTCAAACCAGGGACCTAGCACAGATACGCAGTATTTT.

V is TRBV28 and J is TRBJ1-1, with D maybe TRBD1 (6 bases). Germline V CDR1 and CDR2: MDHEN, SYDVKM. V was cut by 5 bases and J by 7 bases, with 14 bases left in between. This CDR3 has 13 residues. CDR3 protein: CASSTGTPIEAFF. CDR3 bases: TGTGCCAGCAGTACCGGGACACCCATTGAAGCTTTCTTT.

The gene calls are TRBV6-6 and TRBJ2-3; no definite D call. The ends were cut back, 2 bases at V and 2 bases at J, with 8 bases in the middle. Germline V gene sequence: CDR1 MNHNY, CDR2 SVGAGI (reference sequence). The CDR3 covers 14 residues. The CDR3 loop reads CASSYGGHTDTQYF. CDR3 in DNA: TGTGCCAGCAGTTACGGCGGCCACACAGATACGCAGTATTTT.

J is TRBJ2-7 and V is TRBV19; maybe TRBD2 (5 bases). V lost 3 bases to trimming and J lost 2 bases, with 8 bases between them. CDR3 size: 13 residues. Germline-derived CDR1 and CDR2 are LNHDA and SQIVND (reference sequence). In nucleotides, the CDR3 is TGTGCCAGTAGTATCCCCGGGGCCTACGAGCAGTACTTC. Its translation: CASSIPGAYEQYF. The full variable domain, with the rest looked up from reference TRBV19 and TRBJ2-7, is DGGITQSPKYLFRKEGQNVTLSCEQNLNHDAMYWYRQDPGQGLRLIYYSQIVNDFQKGDIAEGYSVSREKKESFPLTVTSAQKNPTAFYLCASSIPGAYEQYFGPGTRLTVT.

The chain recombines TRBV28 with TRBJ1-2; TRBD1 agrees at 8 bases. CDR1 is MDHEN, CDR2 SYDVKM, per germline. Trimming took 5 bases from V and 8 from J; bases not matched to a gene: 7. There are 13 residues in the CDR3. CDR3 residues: CASSLQGARGYTF. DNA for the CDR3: TGTGCCAGCAGTCTTCAGGGGGCGCGCGGCTACACCTTC.

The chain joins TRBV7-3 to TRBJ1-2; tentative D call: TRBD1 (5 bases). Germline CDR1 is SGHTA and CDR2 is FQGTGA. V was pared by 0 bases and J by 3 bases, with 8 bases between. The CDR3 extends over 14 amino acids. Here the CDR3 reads CASSLTGGDYGYTF. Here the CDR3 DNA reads TGTGCCAGCAGCTTAACTGGGGGGGACTATGGCTACACCTTC.

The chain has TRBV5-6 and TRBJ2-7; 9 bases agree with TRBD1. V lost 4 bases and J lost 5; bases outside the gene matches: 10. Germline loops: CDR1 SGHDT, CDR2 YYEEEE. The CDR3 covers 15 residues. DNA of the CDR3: TGTGCCAGCAGCCTGGGCGGGACAGGGATCCACGAGCAGTACTTC. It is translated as CASSLGGTGIHEQYF.